This T cell receptor beta chain derives from a study of shared clonotypes between healthy human individuals. Naive CD8 cells were CD45RO-negative, positively selected for CCR7, excluding terminally differentiated effector memory CD45RA+ cells. This clone was observed a single time. The CDR3 is made up of 12 amino acids. Germline V CDR1 and CDR2: SGHNT, YYREEE (reference sequence). Deletions cut 5 bases from V and 1 base from J, with 6 bases between. Clones were read by immunoSEQ multiplex PCR, and TCRdb kept only the in-frame ones, dropping some. Of around 600,000 clones listed, roughly 98% were seen once; the top ten hold approximately 0.3%.

J is TRBJ1-1 and V is TRBV5-4, with D unclear. The receptor's source is a young man in good health. The sample consisted of naive CD8+ T cells sorted from blood. CDR3 DNA: TGTGCCAGCAGTCCAAGGAACACTGAAGCTTTCTTT. It encodes CASSPRNTEAFF.